These 7 T cell receptor beta chains originate from one sample sequenced in a study of blood T cell repertoires in COVID-19. The protocol was immunoSEQ multiplex PCR, while the TCRdb copy is restricted to in-frame clones and leaves out a portion. In the table there are roughly 200,000 clones, more than 70% of which are singletons. The sequenced sample was PBMCs or T cells enriched from blood (not recorded which). Receptors originate from a man aged 40-55 years with acute COVID-19.

The V call is TRBV7-2, the J call TRBJ2-1, with 9 nucleotides matching TRBD2. The CDR3 extends over 16 amino acids. V shed 3 bases and J 7 bases; nucleotides not matched to a gene: 10. Germline V CDR1 and CDR2: SGHTA, FQGNSA. This chain's CDR3 is CASSLTSGASSNEQFF. Written as DNA, the CDR3 is TGTGCCAGCAGCTTGACTAGCGGCGCCAGCTCGAATGAGCAGTTCTTC.

The rearrangement joins TRBV2 to TRBJ1-1; TRBD1 is a possible D gene (5 bases). Trimming cost V 1 base and J 12 bases, with 9 bases left between them. The CDR3 sequence is 11 residues long. Per the germline V gene, CDR1 is SNHLY and CDR2 is FYNNEI. In nucleotides, the CDR3 is TGTGCCAGCAGTGAAGAGGGGCGACCTTTCTTT. Translation gives CASSEEGRPFF.

Only a few counts were recorded for this clone. The V and J genes are TRBV28 and TRBJ2-7; maybe TRBD1 (7 bases). The germline V gene encodes CDR1 MDHEN and CDR2 SYDVKM. This CDR3 region has 15 residues. V shed 6 bases and J shed 7 bases, with 22 bases lying between them. The CDR3 loop is CASRLGGTVLREQYF. The CDR3 coding sequence is TGTGCCAGCAGGCTAGGGGGGACAGTCCTTAGGGAGCAGTACTTC.

The chain couples TRBV9 to TRBJ2-5; D not certain. Looked up from germline, CDR1 is SGDLS and CDR2 is YYNGEE. Trimming cost V 4 bases and J 3 bases, with 13 bases left between them. This CDR3 is built from 14 residues. This chain's CDR3 is CASSRENSKETQYF. The CDR3 DNA is TGTGCCAGCAGCAGAGAGAATAGTAAAGAGACCCAGTACTTC.

This chain connects TRBV25-1 to TRBJ1-3; no reliable D call. The CDR3 is 14 residues long. Germline V lookup: CDR1 MGHDK, CDR2 SYGVNS. V was pared by 1 base and J by 7 bases, with 11 bases between. The CDR3 region has the DNA TGTGCCAGCAGTGAATTCGGCAGAGGGAACACCATATATTTT. Amino acid sequence: CASSEFGRGNTIYF.

The chain recombines TRBV2 with TRBJ2-5, with D perhaps TRBD1 (5 bases). V was cut by 5 bases and J by 5 bases, with 12 bases left in between. The V gene's germline CDR1 is SNHLY and CDR2 FYNNEI. The CDR3 has 13 amino acids. CDR3 DNA: TGTGCCAGCAGTCCAGGGTTTAGGGAGACCCAGTACTTC. As protein: CASSPGFRETQYF.

This sequence joins TRBV30 and TRBJ1-2; TRBD1 aligns across 7 bases. The CDR3 is 13 amino acids. CDR1 and CDR2 from the germline V gene are GTSNPN and SVGIG (reference sequence). V dropped 6 bases and J dropped 4; count of bases not matched to a gene: 8. CDR3 loop: CACAGGLGYGYTF. Here the CDR3 DNA reads TGTGCCTGTGCAGGGGGGCTCGGCTATGGCTACACCTTC.